This is a list of T cell receptor beta chains from one sample in a study of identical twins. A single record per CDR3 protein comes from TCRdb applying MiXCR to the 5' RACE reads. The table shows approximately 670,000 distinct CDR3 sequences, with less than 7% occurring only once. Sequencing used naive T cells sorted from blood. The source of these receptors is a young man in good health. Both conserved end residues are part of each CDR3. A D gene is named only where the DNA matches it firmly. Clone size, where shown, is once, few, many, or a class for clones that have expanded.

j_call d_call clone_size v_call cdr3_nt cdr3_aa
TRBJ1-6 TRBD1 many TRBV7-2 TGTGCCAGCAGCTTAGAGGACAGGGGCCCCCTCCACTTT CASSLEDRGPLHF
TRBJ2-1 TRBD1 - TRBV5-1 TGCGCCAGCAGCTTGGAAAGGGGGCCGCAGTTCTTC CASSLERGPQFF
TRBJ1-5 - many TRBV12-3/TRBV12-4 TGTGCCAGCAGTTTAATGGGGGCCCACTTAAGGAATCAGCCCCAGCATTTT CASSLMGAHLRNQPQHF
TRBJ1-2 TRBD1 - TRBV20-1 TGCAGTGCTAGAGCGGGACAGGTTTATGGCTACACCTTC CSARAGQVYGYTF
TRBJ2-1 - - TRBV4-1 TGCGCCAGCAGCCAAGTGTCCGGGACTCCCAGACCCCAGTTCTTC CASSQVSGTPRPQFF
TRBJ1-6 TRBD1 few TRBV6-2/TRBV6-3 TGTGCCAGCAACCTCACACCGGGACAGGGGGCTTCACCCCTCCACTTT CASNLTPGQGASPLHF
TRBJ2-1 - few TRBV6-2/TRBV6-3 TGTGCCAGCAGTTTACCCCTGAGCAGTCTTAACAATGAGCAGTTCTTC CASSLPLSSLNNEQFF
TRBJ1-5 - many TRBV10-3 TGTGCCATCAGTACCCTAGGGGGAGGCAATCAGCCCCAGCATTTT CAISTLGGGNQPQHF
TRBJ2-5 - many TRBV6-1 TGTGCCAGCAGTGAAGAAGTCAGACAAGAGACCCAGTACTTC CASSEEVRQETQYF
TRBJ2-1 TRBD1 few TRBV2 TGTGCCAGCAGTGACAGGGGGCGGGGTGAGCAGTTCTTC CASSDRGRGEQFF
TRBJ2-1 TRBD2 few TRBV12-3/TRBV12-4 TGTGCCAGCAGGACTAGCGGGAGTGGCAGTGAGCAGTTCTTC CASRTSGSGSEQFF
TRBJ2-7 TRBD2 many TRBV7-9 TGTGCCAGCAGCTTAAGGACGGGAGGTGAGGTTAACGAGCAGTACTTC CASSLRTGGEVNEQYF
TRBJ2-7 TRBD2 - TRBV20-1 TGCAGTGCTAGATACCTAGCGGGAGGCGAGCAGTACTTC CSARYLAGGEQYF
TRBJ1-1 - many TRBV20-1 TGCAGTGCTAGTGTACCCACAATGAACACTGAAGCTTTCTTT CSASVPTMNTEAFF
TRBJ1-4 - many TRBV20-1 TGCAGTGCTAGGCGGGAAGATGTGGAAAAACTGTTTTTT CSARREDVEKLFF
TRBJ2-7 - few TRBV28 TGTGCCACTTCACAAATCCCCTACGAGCAGTACTTC CATSQIPYEQYF
TRBJ1-1 - - TRBV18 TGTGCCAGCTCACTTCGGGCTGTAATGAACACTGAAGCTTTCTTT CASSLRAVMNTEAFF
TRBJ2-3 - - TRBV20-1 TGCAGTGCTACCCCCCTCATGGGTGCGGGACCCGACACAGATACGCAGTATTTT CSATPLMGAGPDTDTQYF
TRBJ1-5 TRBD1 many TRBV20-1 TGCAGTGCTTCCCAGACAGGGACCGGCAATCAGCCCCAGCATTTT CSASQTGTGNQPQHF
TRBJ2-5 - few TRBV11-2 TGTGCCAGCAGCTTGATGGACTTCCAAGAGACCCAGTACTTC CASSLMDFQETQYF
TRBJ2-7 TRBD2 few TRBV27 TGTGCCAGCAGTTTATCGCTAACGGGAGGACTGTACGAGCAGTACTTC CASSLSLTGGLYEQYF
TRBJ2-1 TRBD2 few TRBV28 TGTGCCAGCAGGAGCGGGAGGGCCAAGGGAGAGCAGTTCTTC CASRSGRAKGEQFF
TRBJ2-3 TRBD2 many TRBV20-1 TGCAGTGCTAGAGATTTGCATGGCGGGAGTGTGGTAGATACGCAGTATTTT CSARDLHGGSVVDTQYF
TRBJ2-2 - many TRBV4-2 TGTGCCAGCAGCCCAATCGGGGGAGACGCCGGGGAGCTGTTTTTT CASSPIGGDAGELFF
TRBJ2-1 - many TRBV5-1 TGCGCCAGCAGATCTGGGGCTGAGCAGTTCTTC CASRSGAEQFF
TRBJ2-5 - few TRBV6-2/TRBV6-3 TGTGCCAGCAGTTACTTGCTCAGCAGATCAATCCAAGAGACCCAGTACTTC CASSYLLSRSIQETQYF
TRBJ1-1 - many TRBV3-1 TGTGCCAGCAGCCAAAGTAGGACGGAAGCTTTCTTT CASSQSRTEAFF
TRBJ1-4 - few TRBV11-2 TGTGCCAGCAGCTTAGAGGTCAGCCCTTTAACTTCAAATGAAAAACTGTTTTTT CASSLEVSPLTSNEKLFF
TRBJ2-3 TRBD1 many TRBV18 TGTGCCAGCTCACCACGGGACAGGGACACAGATACGCAGTATTTT CASSPRDRDTDTQYF
TRBJ2-2 - many TRBV10-2 TGCGCCAGCCAGGGGACCAACACCGGGGAGCTGTTTTTT CASQGTNTGELFF
TRBJ2-6 - few TRBV13 TGTGCCAGCAGCTCCGGGCCAAACTCTGGGGCCAACGTCCTGACTTTC CASSSGPNSGANVLTF
TRBJ2-1 - many TRBV24-1 TGTGCCACCGGTTTAGAGTACGAGCAGTTCTTC CATGLEYEQFF
TRBJ2-5 TRBD1 few TRBV7-2 TGTGCCAGCAGCTTAATCGATGGGACAGAGCAAGAGACCCAGTACTTC CASSLIDGTEQETQYF
TRBJ2-3 - - TRBV5-1 TGCGCCAGCAGACATCTCTCAGAAGCCCGCACAGATACGCAGTATTTT CASRHLSEARTDTQYF
TRBJ2-5 TRBD2 few TRBV20-1 TGCAGTGCTTCAAACTTAGCGGGAGGGCCAGAGACCCAGTACTTC CSASNLAGGPETQYF
TRBJ1-5 - many TRBV6-1 TGTGCCAGCAGTAATCCGAAGATTAGCAATCAGCCCCAGCATTTT CASSNPKISNQPQHF
TRBJ2-1 TRBD2 many TRBV6-1 TGTGCCAGCACTCAATTAGCGGGAGGGTTAAATGAGCAGTTCTTC CASTQLAGGLNEQFF
TRBJ1-1 - many TRBV12-3/TRBV12-4 TGTGCCAGCAGGCGGGCCAACACTGAAGCTTTCTTT CASRRANTEAFF
TRBJ2-1 - many TRBV20-1 TGCAGTGCTGACCGATACAATGAGCAGTTCTTC CSADRYNEQFF
TRBJ2-3 - many TRBV6-5 TGTGCCAGCAGTTACACCACAGGGTTAGATACGCAGTATTTT CASSYTTGLDTQYF
TRBJ1-2 - many TRBV18 TGTGCCAGCTCACCAGACTGGTTAACCTATGGCTACACCTTC CASSPDWLTYGYTF
TRBJ1-5 - many TRBV12-3/TRBV12-4 TGTGCCAGCAGTTTAGACGGAAATAGCAATCAGCCCCAGCATTTT CASSLDGNSNQPQHF
TRBJ2-3 TRBD2 many TRBV7-9 TGTGCTGAAACCTCCGGGAGGGCCACAGATACGCAGTATTTT CAETSGRATDTQYF